Following are 30 T cell receptor beta chains from one sample sequenced in a study of shared clonotypes between healthy human individuals. The protocol was immunoSEQ multiplex PCR, while the TCRdb copy is restricted to in-frame clones and leaves out a portion. The sample carries around 240,000 clones, about 65% recorded once. Material for sequencing was memory CD4+ T cells sorted from blood. Subset given: CD45RA-negative fraction. These receptors came from a man younger than 40 in good health.

The chain uses TRBV5-5 and TRBJ2-1, with TRBD2 identical over 7 bases. V shed 4 bases and J 3 bases; nucleotides not matched to a gene: 7. Germline CDR1 SGHKS, CDR2 YYEKEE (reference sequence). The length of the CDR3 is 15 residues. This chain's CDR3 is CASSPAASGYNEQFF. The CDR3 DNA follows: TGTGCCAGCAGCCCTGCCGCTAGCGGCTACAATGAGCAGTTCTTC. The whole variable domain, remainder taken from reference TRBV5-5 and TRBJ2-1, is DAGVTQSPTHLIKTRGQQVTLRCSPISGHKSVSWYQQVLGQGPQFIFQYYEKEERGRGNFPDRFSARQFPNYSSELNVNALLLGDSALYLCASSPAASGYNEQFFGPGTRLTVL.

The J gene is TRBJ2-1, the V gene TRBV7-3; maybe TRBD2 (5 bases). CDR1 is SGHTA and CDR2 is FQGTGA in the germline V gene. The CDR3 sequence is 12 residues long. Trimming pared 4 bases from V and 9 bases from J, leaving 10 bases between. The DNA of the CDR3 is TGTGCCAGCAGCTACCAAGGAGGTGAGCAGTTCTTC. This encodes CASSYQGGEQFF.

The chain combines TRBV27 with TRBJ2-1; tentatively, D is TRBD1 or TRBD2 (7 bases each). The CDR3 spans 15 residues. CDR1 and CDR2 from the germline V gene are MNHEY and SMNVEV (reference sequence). Trimming shortened V by 1 base and J by 8 bases, and 15 bases separated the two germline ends. Written as DNA, the CDR3 is TGTGCCAGCAGTTTATTCCCGACAGGGAGGGATGAGCAGTTCTTC. This gives the protein CASSLFPTGRDEQFF.

As concerns this clone: The same CDR3 also results from other DNA sequences found in this sample. The V gene is TRBV2, the J gene TRBJ1-2, with 7 positions matching TRBD1. Trimming cost V 4 bases and J 3 bases; bases outside gene matches: 5. The CDR3 has 14 residues. Germline CDR1 and CDR2: SNHLY and FYNNEI. The CDR3 nucleotides are TGTGCCAGCAGTGGCCGGGACAGATACTATGGCTACACCTTC. Translating it yields CASSGRDRYYGYTF.

This clone turned up a few times. J is TRBJ2-1 and V is TRBV7-3; no reliable D call. CDR3 length: 17 residues. V lost 7 bases to trimming and J lost 0 bases, with 19 bases between them. The germline CDR1 and CDR2 sequences are SGHTA and FQGTGA. In DNA form, the CDR3 reads TGTGCCAGCACCCCGTCTGGGCGGAAAAGCTCCTACAATGAGCAGTTCTTC. Protein: CASTPSGRKSSYNEQFF.

This clone was detected only once. The CDR3 here is CASSLITAGTGELFF. The CDR3 DNA is TGCGCCAGCAGCTTGATAACAGCGGGGACCGGGGAGCTGTTTTTT. This chain uses TRBV5-1 with TRBJ2-2; 7 bases align to TRBD2. The CDR3 is 15 amino acids. Trimming removed 1 base from V and 5 bases from J; junction bases left unmatched: 5. CDR1 is SGHRS, CDR2 YFSETQ, per germline.

This clone was detected only once. V is TRBV15 and J is TRBJ2-3, with D uncertain. Germline CDR1 is LNHNV and CDR2 is YYDKDF (reference sequence). This CDR3 contains 15 residues. Trimming cost V 0 bases and J 1 base, with 8 bases left between them. CDR3 sequence: CATSRELWGTDTQYF. The CDR3 nucleotides read TGTGCCACCAGCAGAGAGTTGTGGGGCACAGATACGCAGTATTTT.

This clone was observed a handful of times. The V and J genes are TRBV2 and TRBJ2-1, with a possible D match to TRBD2 (5 bases). CDR1 and CDR2 (germline): SNHLY, FYNNEI. The CDR3 runs to 15 residues. Trimming took 6 bases from V and 2 from J, leaving 14 bases between them. CDR3 nucleotide sequence: TGTGCCAGCAGAATCGGGGTCGCGGCCTACAATGAGCAGTTCTTC. Protein: CASRIGVAAYNEQFF.

DNA of the CDR3: TGTGCCAGCAGCAGCGGGACTAGCAGAGAGCAGTTCTTC. Translated, it gives CASSSGTSREQFF. V gene TRBV6-6 combines with J gene TRBJ2-1, with 9 bases fitting TRBD2. Germline-derived CDR1 and CDR2 are MNHNY and SVGAGI (reference sequence). The trim removed 6 bases at V and 10 bases at J, leaving 7 bases unmatched. This CDR3 comprises 13 residues.

This clone was observed a few times. V usage is TRBV7-2 and J usage is TRBJ2-4; D gene unclear. Trimming pared 0 bases from V and 8 bases from J, leaving 17 bases between. Germline V gene sequence: CDR1 SGHTA, CDR2 FQGNSA. The CDR3 covers 16 residues. For the CDR3, the DNA is TGTGCCAGCAGCTTAGCTGGCCTCCCAAGTGGGGACATTCAGTACTTC. Its translation: CASSLAGLPSGDIQYF.

This clone has only a few counts. The V and J genes are TRBV7-9 and TRBJ2-5; maybe TRBD1 (6 bases). Trimming left V 6 bases short and J 3 bases short, with 23 bases between. The CDR3 loop spans 17 amino acids. Germline V gene sequence: CDR1 SEHNR, CDR2 FQNEAQ (reference sequence). CDR3 DNA sequence: TGTGCCAGCAGTTTAAGGGGAAATGGGACACGCAAAGAGACCCAGTACTTC. Protein sequence: CASSLRGNGTRKETQYF.

The chain recombines TRBV19 with TRBJ2-5; D unresolved. There are 15 residues in the CDR3. Germline V gene data show CDR1 as LNHDA and CDR2 as SQIVND (reference sequence). V was clipped by 3 bases and J by 4 bases, with 15 bases between them. CDR3 in amino acids: CASSISLTWVETQYF. The CDR3 DNA reads as TGTGCCAGTAGTATTAGCCTAACTTGGGTAGAGACCCAGTACTTC.

This clone occurred a few times. The rearrangement links TRBV6-1 to TRBJ2-7; the match to TRBD2 covers 8 bases. The J segment lost 2 bases and the V segment lost 6 bases, leaving 9 bases of the junction unmatched. The CDR3 has 15 amino acids. CDR1 and CDR2 (germline): MNHNS, SASEGT. For the CDR3, the DNA is TGTGCCAGCAGCTTACTAGCGGACCCAACCTACGAGCAGTACTTC. This sequence encodes CASSLLADPTYEQYF.

Only a few counts were recorded for this clone. The rearrangement links TRBV5-6 to TRBJ2-7, with D perhaps matching TRBD1 (5 bases). From germline, CDR1 is SGHDT and CDR2 YYEEEE. Trimming left V 4 bases short and J 2 bases short, with 13 bases between. CDR3 length equals 14 residues. DNA of the CDR3: TGTGCCAGCAGCATGGGGCGTTTAGCCTACGAGCAGTACTTC. As protein: CASSMGRLAYEQYF.

This sequence joins TRBV27 and TRBJ2-5, with TRBD1 matching over 12 bases. In germline, CDR1 is MNHEY, CDR2 SMNVEV (reference sequence). This CDR3 is 16 amino acids long. J was trimmed by 5 bases and V by 5 bases; bases with no gene match: 9. CDR3 nucleotide sequence: TGTGCCAGCAGTCCCGACCGGGACAGGGGGCGGGAGACCCAGTACTTC. This translates into CASSPDRDRGRETQYF.

The genes are TRBV2 and TRBJ2-1; TRBD2 matches at 7 bases. Germline assignment: CDR1 SNHLY and CDR2 FYNNEI. J lost 9 bases, V lost 4 bases, and 12 bases had no gene match. The CDR3 consists of 15 residues. For the CDR3, the DNA is TGTGCCAGCAGTGTCAGACTAGCACGTGGAAGTGAGCAGTTCTTC. Translated: CASSVRLARGSEQFF. The complete variable domain, with remaining parts taken from reference TRBV2 and TRBJ2-1, reads EPEVTQTPSHQVTQMGQEVILRCVPISNHLYFYWYRQILGQKVEFLVSFYNNEISEKSEIFDDQFSVERPDGSNFTLKIRSTKLEDSAMYFCASSVRLARGSEQFFGPGTRLTVL.

The rearrangement joins TRBV11-2 to TRBJ2-2; D is possibly TRBD1 or TRBD2 (5 bases each). Germline assignment: CDR1 SGHAT and CDR2 FQNNGV. V lost 4 bases, J lost 7 bases, and 13 bases lay in between. The CDR3 sequence is 14 residues long. CDR3: CASSYSGTNGELFF. The CDR3 coding sequence is TGTGCCAGCAGCTACTCCGGGACGAACGGGGAGCTGTTTTTT. Variable domain in full (rest from reference TRBV11-2 and TRBJ2-2): EAGVAQSPRYKIIEKRQSVAFWCNPISGHATLYWYQQILGQGPKLLIQFQNNGVVDDSQLPKDRFSAERLKGVDSTLKIQPAKLEDSAVYLCASSYSGTNGELFFGEGSRLTVL.

The chain employs TRBV14 and TRBJ2-3; unclear D gene. The CDR3 has 15 amino acids. V was trimmed by 1 base and J by 1 base, leaving 9 bases between them. Per the germline V gene, CDR1 is SGHDN and CDR2 is FVKESK. The CDR3: CASSQVGMGTDTQYF. Written as DNA, the CDR3 is TGTGCCAGCAGCCAAGTAGGGATGGGCACAGATACGCAGTATTTT.

The chain is built from TRBV5-1 and TRBJ2-3, with 9 bases that match TRBD1. Germline V lookup: CDR1 SGHRS, CDR2 YFSETQ. V gave up 5 bases and J gave up 2 bases; unmatched junction bases: 6. The CDR3 extends over 15 amino acids. In DNA, the CDR3 is TGCGCCAGCAGTTGGACAGGGGCATCCACAGATACGCAGTATTTT. Protein sequence: CASSWTGASTDTQYF.

The genes are TRBV5-4 and TRBJ2-7; 10 positions match TRBD2. The CDR3 contains 17 residues. V lost 3 bases, J lost 4 bases, and 13 bases stayed unmatched. Germline CDR1 and CDR2: SGHNT and YYREEE (reference sequence). The CDR3 nucleotides read TGTGCCAGCAGCTCCGAGGGAACTAGCGGGAAGGGGTACGAGCAGTACTTC. As protein: CASSSEGTSGKGYEQYF.

This clone was seen a handful of times. This chain joins TRBV5-1 and TRBJ1-3; weak D call: TRBD1 (6 bases). Germline V gene sequence: CDR1 SGHRS, CDR2 YFSETQ. This CDR3 is 17 amino acids long. V was clipped by 4 bases and J by 0 bases, with 17 bases between them. The CDR3 DNA sequence: TGCGCCAGCAGCAAGACTGGACAGCGGAGCTCTGGAAACACCATATATTTT. This codes for CASSKTGQRSSGNTIYF.

DNA of the CDR3: TGTGCCAGCAGTTTTTTTTCCAACAATGAGCAGTTCTTC. It yields the protein CASSFFSNNEQFF. The V and J genes are TRBV27 and TRBJ2-1; D not certain. V lost 3 bases and J lost 5, with 8 bases in between. The germline CDR1 and CDR2 sequences are MNHEY and SMNVEV (reference sequence). The CDR3 contains 13 residues.

V and J are TRBV28 and TRBJ1-5; a possible D gene is TRBD1 (6 bases). The CDR3 has 15 amino acids. V lost 11 bases, J lost 6 bases, and 23 bases lay in between. Germline CDR1 and CDR2: MDHEN and SYDVKM. The CDR3 region has the DNA TGTGCCGGGGGCGGCAGATCAGGGGTGGGTCAGCCCCAGCATTTT. As protein: CAGGGRSGVGQPQHF.

The chain uses TRBV27 and TRBJ2-3, with a weak D call TRBD2 (5 bases). Trimming stripped 5 bases from V and 8 bases from J, with 23 bases between. Germline CDR1 reads MNHEY; CDR2 reads SMNVEV (reference sequence). The CDR3 totals 16 residues. The CDR3 reads CASSPRTAPRLGTQYF. In DNA, the CDR3 is TGTGCCAGCAGTCCACGGACTGCCCCTAGGTTAGGTACGCAGTATTTT.

This chain links TRBV7-5 with TRBJ2-3; no check of the table's D call, TRBD1, against the DNA was made. TRBV7-5 is annotated as a pseudogene. The CDR3 is 16 residues long. The CDR3 region has the DNA TGTGTCAGAAGCCTAGGACAGGTTCCTAGCACAGATACGCAGTATTTT. Translating gives CVRSLGQVPSTDTQYF.

The chain combines TRBV10-3 with TRBJ2-5; 8 bases match TRBD2. The CDR3 is 14 amino acids. V dropped 8 bases and J dropped 4; count of bases not matched to a gene: 9. In germline, CDR1 is ENHRY, CDR2 SYGVKD. For the CDR3, the DNA is TGTGCCATCGGCCGAGCGGGGGAGGCAGAGACCCAGTACTTC. Its protein is CAIGRAGEAETQYF.

This clone was seen just once. This chain connects TRBV5-6 to TRBJ1-5, with D perhaps matching TRBD1 (5 bases). The V gene lost 5 bases and the J gene lost 6 bases, with 15 bases spanning the gap. This CDR3 region has 14 residues. CDR1 SGHDT and CDR2 YYEEEE come from the germline V gene. The DNA for the CDR3 is TGTGCCAGCAGTTATGGGACCGCTATTCAGCCCCAGCATTTT. Translated: CASSYGTAIQPQHF.

This clone has at least ten counts. The J gene is TRBJ2-7, the V gene TRBV5-5; 9 bases line up with TRBD1. V lost 5 bases and J lost 10; bases outside the gene matches: 13. CDR1 and CDR2 (germline): SGHKS, YYEKEE (reference sequence). CDR3 length: 14 amino acids. The CDR3, as DNA: TGTGCCAGCAGTTTACAGGGGGCCGTTTCGGAACAGTACTTC. It encodes CASSLQGAVSEQYF.

The J gene is TRBJ2-7, the V gene TRBV11-1; weak D call: TRBD1 (5 bases). The CDR3 runs 13 residues. Germline loops: CDR1 SGHAT, CDR2 FQDESV (reference sequence). V dropped 3 bases and J dropped 2 bases, with 8 bases sitting between them. CDR3 DNA sequence: TGTGCCAGCAGCTTGCAGGGAACCTACGAGCAGTACTTC. Translating it yields CASSLQGTYEQYF.

The CDR3 loop reads CASSEEGDTEAFF. The CDR3 DNA follows: TGTGCCAGCAGTGAAGAGGGGGACACTGAAGCTTTCTTT. The chain combines TRBV2 with TRBJ1-1; possibly TRBD1 for D (6 bases). Looked up from germline, CDR1 is SNHLY and CDR2 is FYNNEI. Trimming took off 1 base at V and 3 bases at J, with 6 bases between the two ends. There are 13 residues in the CDR3.